The 14 T cell receptor beta chains listed next were all sequenced from one sample in a study of identical twins. TCRdb fed the 5' RACE reads into MiXCR, producing one record per CDR3 protein. The sample gives hundreds of thousands of distinct CDR3 sequences, roughly 6.2% of which show up once; 1.5% to 2% is in the top ten. The sequencing input was naive T cells sorted from blood. The receptors stem from a man in his late teens or twenties in good health.

This clonotype was observed at least ten times. The genes are TRBV10-3 and TRBJ2-3; D is possibly TRBD1 (5 bases). CDR1 is ENHRY and CDR2 is SYGVKD in the germline V gene. The V and J ends lost 10 bases and 2 bases respectively, with 10 bases between them. The CDR3 contains 12 residues. In DNA, the CDR3 is TGTGCCACCCAAGGGGCCACAGATACGCAGTATTTT. Translating gives CATQGATDTQYF.

Ten or more counts support this clonotype. V gene TRBV12-3 or TRBV12-4 combines with J gene TRBJ2-2; TRBD2 matches 7 bases. This CDR3 is built from 14 residues. The V segment lost 7 bases and the J segment 4 bases; nucleotides outside the gene matches: 6. The CDR3 DNA follows: TGTGCCAGCAACGGGAGGTCGCTCACCGGGGAGCTGTTTTTT. Protein sequence: CASNGRSLTGELFF.

The genes are TRBV30 and TRBJ2-7, with D unresolved. Per germline, CDR1 GTSNPN and CDR2 SVGIG (reference sequence). CDR3 size: 12 residues. V lost 0 bases and J lost 6, with 9 bases in between. CDR3 in DNA: TGTGCCTGGAGTGTACTGGGCCTCGAGCAGTACTTC. Translated, it gives CAWSVLGLEQYF.

This CDR3 reads CASSPISAGGDTQYF. The CDR3 DNA is TGTGCCAGCAGCCCAATCAGCGCAGGCGGAGATACGCAGTATTTT. The chain employs TRBV7-9 and TRBJ2-3; D not certain. The V and J ends lost 5 bases and 5 bases respectively, with 17 bases between them. The CDR3 loop spans 15 amino acids. In germline, CDR1 is SEHNR, CDR2 FQNEAQ (reference sequence).

This clonotype was seen repeatedly, ten times or more. The chain links TRBV4-3 to TRBJ2-1, with 13 bases that match TRBD2. There are 15 residues in the CDR3. Germline assignment: CDR1 LGHNA and CDR2 YSLEER. With V trimmed by 1 base and J by 8 bases, 2 bases remained unmatched. The CDR3 sequence: CASSQGTSGSDEQFF. The CDR3 nucleotides are TGCGCCAGCAGCCAAGGGACTAGCGGGAGTGATGAGCAGTTCTTC.

The table lists this clonotype with many counts. The chain has TRBV20-1 and TRBJ1-1; TRBD1 agrees at 7 bases. CDR1 is DFQATT and CDR2 is SNEGSKA in the germline V gene (reference sequence). The CDR3 extends over 12 amino acids. V lost 6 bases and J lost 8; bases outside the gene matches: 9. CDR3 loop: CSANRQGVEAFF. The CDR3 DNA reads TGCAGTGCGAACAGACAGGGAGTCGAAGCTTTCTTT.

This chain joins TRBV5-4 and TRBJ2-4; TRBD1 matches at 7 bases. The CDR3 spans 14 residues. Per the germline V gene, CDR1 is SGHNT and CDR2 is YYREEE (reference sequence). The V and J ends lost 4 bases and 5 bases, in that order; junction bases with no gene match: 6. CDR3 nucleotides: TGTGCCAGCAGCGGGGACAGCAAAGAAAACATTCAGTACTTC. As protein: CASSGDSKENIQYF. Combining the CDR3 with reference TRBV5-4 and TRBJ2-4 gives the whole variable domain ETGVTQSPTHLIKTRGQQVTLRCSSQSGHNTVSWYQQALGQGPQFIFQYYREEENGRGNFPPRFSGLQFPNYSSELNVNALELDDSALYLCASSGDSKENIQYFGAGTRLSVL.

The chain uses TRBV29-1 and TRBJ2-7, with TRBD2 identical over 12 bases. Losses at the gene ends were 4 bases for V and 5 bases for J; bases not matched to a gene: 6. Germline loops: CDR1 SQVTM, CDR2 ANQGSEA. The CDR3 sequence is 14 residues long. The CDR3: CSVVATSGRNEQYF. The CDR3 DNA reads as TGCAGCGTTGTAGCGACTAGCGGGAGAAACGAGCAGTACTTC.

The V call is TRBV7-9, the J call TRBJ1-4; D gene unclear. With 6 bases removed from V and 4 bases from J, the gap between germline ends came to 21 bases. The CDR3 runs to 17 residues. Germline V gene sequence: CDR1 SEHNR, CDR2 FQNEAQ (reference sequence). The CDR3 nucleotides read TGTGCCAGCAGTCCCCGAGCGATGGAATATAGTAATGAAAAACTGTTTTTT. Its translation: CASSPRAMEYSNEKLFF.

This clonotype was detected ten times or more. The chain couples TRBV24-1 to TRBJ2-5, with TRBD2 matching over 10 bases. V shed 5 bases, J shed 5 bases, and the junction held 10 bases outside the gene matches. CDR3 length: 16 amino acids. Per the germline V gene, CDR1 is KGHDR and CDR2 is SFDVKD. CDR3 protein: CATSGLAGAPGETQYF. As DNA, the CDR3 is TGTGCCACCAGTGGTCTAGCGGGAGCCCCCGGGGAGACCCAGTACTTC.

V and J are TRBV7-3 and TRBJ2-7; D may be TRBD1 (5 bases). V dropped 5 bases and J dropped 3 bases, with 14 bases sitting between them. The germline gives CDR1 SGHTA, CDR2 FQGTGA. CDR3 length equals 14 residues. The CDR3 loop reads CASSPGSGNYEQYF. CDR3 DNA: TGTGCCAGCAGCCCAGGGTCAGGTAACTACGAGCAGTACTTC.

This clonotype came up many times. The rearrangement links TRBV20-1 to TRBJ2-7, with 8 bases matching TRBD1. The CDR3 spans 12 residues. The junction had 4 bases not matched to a gene; V was cut back by 7 bases and J by 2 bases. CDR1 and CDR2 (germline): DFQATT, SNEGSKA (reference sequence). The CDR3 loop is CSGGTGPYEQYF. In DNA, the CDR3 is TGCAGTGGAGGGACAGGACCCTACGAGCAGTACTTC.

This clonotype has a count of ten or more. This chain links TRBV29-1 with TRBJ1-2; D unclear. This CDR3 is 13 amino acids long. V shed 5 bases and J shed 4 bases, with 14 bases lying between them. Germline CDR1 is SQVTM and CDR2 is ANQGSEA. CDR3 amino acids: CSVPPQGLYGYTF. As DNA, the CDR3 is TGCAGCGTTCCCCCCCAAGGGCTCTATGGCTACACCTTC.

J is TRBJ2-3 and V is TRBV7-9; a possible D gene is TRBD1 (5 bases). The CDR3 totals 14 residues. The V end was cut by 6 bases, the J end by 0 bases, with 10 bases between. Germline-derived CDR1 and CDR2 are SEHNR and FQNEAQ (reference sequence). The CDR3 is CASSIYRSTDTQYF. CDR3 bases: TGTGCCAGCAGTATATACAGGAGCACAGATACGCAGTATTTT.